Following are 14 T cell receptor beta chains from one sample sequenced in a study of blood T cell repertoires in COVID-19. Libraries were prepared by immunoSEQ multiplex PCR; TCRdb keeps only in-frame clonotypes and omits some of them. Among 400,000 to 450,000 clones listed, approximately 90% were seen once. Material: peripheral blood. These receptors all stem from a woman aged 45 to 65 with COVID-19, enrolled during active disease.

The CDR3 protein is CASSFGQVDTGELFF. The DNA for the CDR3 is TGCGCCAGCAGCTTTGGACAGGTGGACACCGGGGAGCTGTTTTTT. The V gene is TRBV5-1, the J gene TRBJ2-2, with 7 bases that match TRBD1. The germline gives CDR1 SGHRS, CDR2 YFSETQ. The CDR3 is 15 amino acids. Trimming cost V 2 bases and J 3 bases; bases outside gene matches: 4. The full variable domain, completed using reference TRBV5-1 and TRBJ2-2, is KAGVTQTPRYLIKTRGQQVTLSCSPISGHRSVSWYQQTPGQGLQFLFEYFSETQRNKGNFPGRFSGRQFSNSRSEMNVSTLELGDSALYLCASSFGQVDTGELFFGEGSRLTVL.

The CDR3 sequence is CATSVGHPNEQFF. DNA for the CDR3: TGTGCCACCAGTGTAGGACACCCTAATGAGCAGTTCTTC. This chain links TRBV24-1 with TRBJ2-1, with D perhaps TRBD1 (5 bases). This CDR3 has 13 amino acids. Germline V gives CDR1 KGHDR, CDR2 SFDVKD. V was cut by 5 bases and J by 7 bases, with 11 bases left in between.

The chain is built from TRBV2 and TRBJ2-3; TRBD2 might be the D (5 bases). The germline V gene has CDR1 SNHLY and CDR2 FYNNEI. V was trimmed by 5 bases and J by 1 base, leaving 7 bases between them. The CDR3 extends over 13 amino acids. The CDR3 region is CASSSGGTDTQYF. CDR3 sequence (DNA): TGTGCCAGCAGTAGCGGTGGCACAGATACGCAGTATTTT. The variable domain in full, completed from reference TRBV2 and TRBJ2-3, reads EPEVTQTPSHQVTQMGQEVILRCVPISNHLYFYWYRQILGQKVEFLVSFYNNEISEKSEIFDDQFSVERPDGSNFTLKIRSTKLEDSAMYFCASSSGGTDTQYFGPGTRLTVL.

The DNA of the CDR3 is TGTGCCAGCAGCCCCGGACAGATTAGCACAGATACGCAGTATTTT. Encoded protein: CASSPGQISTDTQYF. The chain combines TRBV11-3 with TRBJ2-3; D might be TRBD1 (6 bases). Germline CDR1 reads SGHNT; CDR2 reads YENEEA. The CDR3 is 15 amino acids. Trimming pared 5 bases from V and 0 bases from J, leaving 12 bases between.

This clone was recorded only once. The chain uses TRBV18 and TRBJ1-1; D is possibly TRBD1 (6 bases). The V gene lost 6 bases and the J gene lost 0 bases, with 23 bases spanning the gap. Germline V CDR1 and CDR2: KGHSH, LQKENI. The CDR3 is made up of 18 amino acids. The CDR3, as DNA: TGTGCCAGCTCGAAGGAACGCAGGACAGACTCTATGAACACTGAAGCTTTCTTT. It is translated as CASSKERRTDSMNTEAFF.

V gene TRBV24-1 combines with J gene TRBJ1-2, with D tentatively TRBD1 (6 bases). This CDR3 spans 16 amino acids. Germline V gives CDR1 KGHDR, CDR2 SFDVKD. V was cut by 3 bases and J by 7 bases, with 20 bases left in between. CDR3 protein: CATSDQIVNRESGYTF. The CDR3 DNA is TGTGCCACCAGTGATCAAATCGTCAACAGGGAGAGTGGCTACACCTTC.

V is TRBV2 and J is TRBJ2-2; 15 bases agree with TRBD2. Looked up from germline, CDR1 is SNHLY and CDR2 is FYNNEI. V was pared by 8 bases and J by 4 bases, with 8 bases of the junction left unmatched. CDR3 length equals 17 residues. The CDR3 spells CASGWTSGGVGTGELFF. The CDR3 nucleotides are TGTGCCAGCGGCTGGACTAGCGGGGGGGTAGGCACCGGGGAGCTGTTTTTT.

The chain recombines TRBV4-2 with TRBJ2-4; D is possibly TRBD1 (5 bases). This CDR3 contains 15 residues. From germline, CDR1 is LGHNA and CDR2 YNFKEQ. Trimming took 1 base from V and 4 from J, leaving 11 bases between them. The CDR3 reads CASSQVLPGKNIQYF. Here the CDR3 DNA reads TGTGCCAGCAGCCAAGTCTTGCCAGGGAAAAACATTCAGTACTTC.

This rearrangement joins TRBV29-1 to TRBJ1-1; TRBD1 aligns across 8 bases. Germline V gene lookup returns CDR1 SQVTM and CDR2 ANQGSEA. The CDR3 runs 16 residues. With V trimmed by 6 bases and J by 4 bases, 16 bases remained unmatched. The CDR3 reads CSVKRQGRVGGTEAFF. CDR3 coding DNA: TGCAGCGTAAAGAGACAGGGGAGGGTTGGAGGCACTGAAGCTTTCTTT.

The chain uses TRBV18 and TRBJ1-6; D might be TRBD1 (5 bases). This CDR3 contains 15 residues. V was cut by 6 bases and J by 5 bases, with 14 bases left in between. Germline values: CDR1 KGHSH, CDR2 LQKENI. The CDR3 protein is CASSPSGGDNSPLHF. Written as DNA, the CDR3 is TGTGCCAGCTCCCCCAGCGGGGGGGATAATTCACCCCTCCACTTT.

This rearrangement joins TRBV12-3 or TRBV12-4 to TRBJ1-1, with a tentative D call TRBD1 (5 bases). Between the trimmed V and J ends, which lost 4 bases and 3 bases, there was a span of 9 bases. This CDR3 spans 13 amino acids. The CDR3 is CASSSNRYTEAFF. CDR3 sequence (DNA): TGTGCCAGCAGTTCTAACAGGTACACTGAAGCTTTCTTT.

This sequence joins TRBV30 and TRBJ2-7, with D possibly TRBD1 on 6 matching bases. Trimming shortened V by 3 bases and J by 3 bases, and 18 bases separated the two germline ends. The CDR3 runs to 15 residues. Germline V gene sequence: CDR1 GTSNPN, CDR2 SVGIG (reference sequence). CDR3 sequence: CAWSDSPQGYYEQYF. The CDR3 region has the DNA TGTGCCTGGAGCGATTCCCCTCAGGGGTACTACGAGCAGTACTTC.

The chain joins TRBV10-3 to TRBJ1-5, with 8 bases matching TRBD1. The V segment lost 4 bases and the J segment 6 bases; nucleotides outside the gene matches: 8. The CDR3 extends over 15 amino acids. Germline loops: CDR1 ENHRY, CDR2 SYGVKD. The CDR3 spells CAISVDRGSTQPQHF. The CDR3 bases are TGTGCCATCAGTGTCGACAGGGGAAGTACTCAGCCCCAGCATTTT.

The chain carries TRBV2 and TRBJ1-1; a weak D match, TRBD1 (5 bases). This CDR3 region has 17 residues. Trimming cost V 2 bases and J 0 bases, with 16 bases left between them. The germline gives CDR1 SNHLY, CDR2 FYNNEI. Here the CDR3 DNA reads TGTGCCAGCAGTGAACCGGTGGCAGGGTTCATGAACACTGAAGCTTTCTTT. Translated, it gives CASSEPVAGFMNTEAFF.